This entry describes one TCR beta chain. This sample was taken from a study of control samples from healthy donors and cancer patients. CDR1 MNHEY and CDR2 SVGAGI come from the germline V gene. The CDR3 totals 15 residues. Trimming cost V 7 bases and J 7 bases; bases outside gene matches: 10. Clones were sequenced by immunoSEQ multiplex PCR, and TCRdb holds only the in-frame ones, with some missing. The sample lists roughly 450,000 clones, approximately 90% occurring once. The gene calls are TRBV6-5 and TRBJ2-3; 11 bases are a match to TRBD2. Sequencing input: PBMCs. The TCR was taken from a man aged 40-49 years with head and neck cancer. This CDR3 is CASMGNSGRGNTQYF. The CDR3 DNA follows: TGTGCCAGCATGGGAAATAGCGGGAGGGGAAATACGCAGTATTTT.